This T cell receptor (beta chain) was recorded in a study of blood T cell repertoires in COVID-19. Background on the study: Both acute and convalescent COVID-19 samples were obtained from the United States, Italy and Spain.

The protocol was immunoSEQ multiplex PCR, while the TCRdb copy is restricted to in-frame clones and leaves out a portion. Of roughly 40,000 clones listed, 85% to 90% are singletons. The V and J ends lost 0 bases and 0 bases respectively, with 9 bases between them. This CDR3 is 17 amino acids long. Germline V gives CDR1 MGHRA, CDR2 YSYEKL. The origin of this receptor is a young man with active or convalescent COVID-19. The specimen sequenced was peripheral blood. The V call is TRBV4-1, the J call TRBJ2-6, with D unresolved. The CDR3 protein is CASSQDNAGSGANVLTF. For the CDR3, the DNA is TGCGCCAGCAGCCAAGATAATGCCGGCTCTGGGGCCAACGTCCTGACTTTC.